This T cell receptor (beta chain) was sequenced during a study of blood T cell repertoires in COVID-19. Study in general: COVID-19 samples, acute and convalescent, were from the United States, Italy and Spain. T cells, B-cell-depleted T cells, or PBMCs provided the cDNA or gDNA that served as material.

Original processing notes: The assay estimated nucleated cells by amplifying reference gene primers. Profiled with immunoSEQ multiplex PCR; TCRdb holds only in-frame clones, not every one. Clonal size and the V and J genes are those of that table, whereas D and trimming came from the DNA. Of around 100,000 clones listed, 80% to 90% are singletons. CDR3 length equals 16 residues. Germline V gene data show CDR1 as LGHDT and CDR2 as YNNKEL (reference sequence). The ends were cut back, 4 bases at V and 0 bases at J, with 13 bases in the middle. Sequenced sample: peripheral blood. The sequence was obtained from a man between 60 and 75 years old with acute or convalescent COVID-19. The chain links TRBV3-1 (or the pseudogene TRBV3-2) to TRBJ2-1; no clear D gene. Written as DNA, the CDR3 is TGTGCCAGCAGCCTAGTCGGCGGAACCTCCTACAATGAGCAGTTCTTC. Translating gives CASSLVGGTSYNEQFF.